The clone carrying this T cell receptor (beta chain) was observed once. As yet, its antigen is unknown. In the study's own analysis: With immunoSEQ giving junction-only sequences and no quality scores, filtering differed. Sequencing was performed with immunoSEQ multiplex PCR; in TCRdb, only in-frame clones are kept and a portion is missing. The V and J calls and the clone size are those of that table, but D and trimming were determined from the DNA. The table records about 680,000 clones, around 78% of them present only once. The sample belongs to a study of shared clonotypes between healthy human individuals. Regarding the study as a whole: Rarefaction analysis demonstrated incomplete sorted-subset sequencing notwithstanding large depth.

Trimming stripped 4 bases from V and 3 bases from J, with 6 bases between. Per the germline V gene, CDR1 is SEHNR and CDR2 is FQNEAQ (reference sequence). This CDR3 has 12 residues. This clonotype originated in a woman between 25 and 40 years old in good health. Source material: memory CD4+ T cells sorted from blood. Subset defined: CD45RA-negative fraction. The chain uses TRBV7-9 and TRBJ1-2; D gene uncertain. The CDR3 loop reads CASSSTYYGYTF. The CDR3, as DNA: TGTGCCAGCAGCTCGACTTACTATGGCTACACCTTC. The whole variable domain, filled in from reference TRBV7-9 and TRBJ1-2, reads DTGVSQNPRHKITKRGQNVTFRCDPISEHNRLYWYRQTLGQGPEFLTYFQNEAQLEKSRLLSDRFSAERPKGSFSTLEIQRTEQGDSAMYLCASSSTYYGYTFGSGTRLTVV.